A selection of T cell receptor beta chains follows, all from one sample in a study of T cells of healthy individuals. TCRdb reprocessed the 5' RACE reads via MiXCR and lists one record per CDR3 protein. There are approximately 100,000 distinct CDR3 sequences in the sample; around 17% occur only once, and 6.2% lies in the top ten. The receptors here all came from a human donor in good health. Each CDR3 is given with its conserved first and last residue. D genes are given only for firm matches. Size values are once, few and many counts, or a class for expanded clones, and some rows have none.

TRBJ2-5 | . | many | TRBV7-3 | TGTGCCAGCAGCTCGACCCTCCAAGAGACCCAGTACTTC | CASSSTLQETQYF
TRBJ2-1 | . | . | TRBV5-1 | TGCGCCAGCAGCAGACTACAAGGGACTCTGAACAATGAGCAGTTCTTC | CASSRLQGTLNNEQFF
TRBJ1-2 | . | . | TRBV27 | TGTGCCAGCAGTTTGGGCAGGTCCAATGGCTACACCTTC | CASSLGRSNGYTF
TRBJ2-1 | . | . | TRBV5-1 | TGCGCCAGCAGCTTCCCATGGGACGCCAACAATGAGCAGTTCTTC | CASSFPWDANNEQFF
TRBJ2-5 | TRBD2 | . | TRBV28 | TGTGCCAGCAGTTTTTCGAGCGGGAGAAACCAAGAGACCCAGTACTTC | CASSFSSGRNQETQYF
TRBJ2-6 | TRBD1 | . | TRBV20-1 | TGCAGTGCTAGAGATTGGGTGTGGGACAGTGGCGCTGGGGCCAACGTCCTGACTTTC | CSARDWVWDSGAGANVLTF
TRBJ2-2 | TRBD1 | . | TRBV4-1 | TGCGCCAGCAGCCAAGGTAGCTGGGCAGGGGGTATGGACACCGGGGAGCTGTTTTTT | CASSQGSWAGGMDTGELFF
TRBJ2-3 | . | many | TRBV4-3 | TGCGCCAGCAGCCAAGCGCGCTATGCGGGCACAGATACGCAGTATTTT | CASSQARYAGTDTQYF
TRBJ1-1 | . | many | TRBV29-1 | TGCAGCGTTGAGGGGGTGGGTTATGAAGCTTTCTTT | CSVEGVGYEAFF
TRBJ2-1 | TRBD2 | many | TRBV3-1 | TGTGCCAGCAGCCAAGAAGGGACTAGCGGTGAGCAGTTCTTC | CASSQEGTSGEQFF
TRBJ2-7 | . | . | TRBV12-3/TRBV12-4 | TGTGCCAGCAGTTTATCGTCAGAGATGTACGAGCAGTACTTC | CASSLSSEMYEQYF
TRBJ2-7 | . | . | TRBV28 | TGTGCCAGCAGTCACAGGACTGGGCAGTACTTC | CASSHRTGQYF